The rows below give T cell receptor beta chains drawn from one sample of a study of blood T cells in healthy people across ages. A single record per CDR3 protein comes from TCRdb applying MiXCR to the 5' RACE reads. The sample contains just over 800,000 distinct CDR3 sequences, approximately 59% of which appear only once. Material for sequencing was blood. The receptors were gathered from a man aged 30-40 years in good health. Both conserved end residues are part of each CDR3. D genes are given only for firm matches.

V	J	D	DNA	CDR3
TRBV4-3	TRBJ2-1	NA	TGCGCCAGCAGCCAAGTAGGAGGCGGGTTCGCTGAGCAGTTCTTC	CASSQVGGGFAEQFF
TRBV28	TRBJ1-5	NA	TGTGCCAGCCTGGGTGCCCCCCGGCCTCAGCCCCAGCATTTT	CASLGAPRPQPQHF
TRBV10-3	TRBJ1-4	NA	TGTGCCATCAGTGCGGGGGCGGCAACTAATGAAAAACTGTTTTTT	CAISAGAATNEKLFF
TRBV15	TRBJ2-7	TRBD1	TGTGCCACCAGCGGGGGACAGGGTCTCTACGAGCAGTACTTC	CATSGGQGLYEQYF
TRBV4-3	TRBJ1-2	NA	TGCGCCAGCAGCCAAGTTACATCGGGGGCCTATGGCTACACCTTC	CASSQVTSGAYGYTF
TRBV10-3	TRBJ2-3	NA	TGTGCCATCAGTGATCCGAAGCCAGATACGCAGTATTTT	CAISDPKPDTQYF
TRBV13	TRBJ2-2	TRBD1	TGTGCCAGCAGCCTGGGACAGGCGGGGCCCGGGGAGCTGTTTTTT	CASSLGQAGPGELFF
TRBV12-3/TRBV12-4	TRBJ1-2	NA	TGTGCCAGCAGTCCGCCACGGGGAGGAAACTATGGCTACACCTTC	CASSPPRGGNYGYTF
TRBV14	TRBJ2-7	TRBD2	TGTGCCAGCAGCTTCAGCGGGGGGTCCCACGAGCAGTACTTC	CASSFSGGSHEQYF
TRBV12-3/TRBV12-4	TRBJ2-7	NA	TGTGCCAGCAGTTCCCTAGGGGTGAGGGACGAGCAGTACTTC	CASSSLGVRDEQYF
TRBV7-2	TRBJ1-2	NA	TGTGCCAGCAGCTTAGCCACAGCATACCCCTGGGGCTACACCTTC	CASSLATAYPWGYTF
TRBV15	TRBJ2-5	TRBD2	TGTGCCACCAGCAGAGATCTAGCGGGGGAAGAAGAGACCCAGTACTTC	CATSRDLAGEEETQYF